This entry features one T cell receptor (beta chain) sequence. Its antigen is undetermined. This sample was included in a study of CD8 T cells in Susac syndrome. Study results and limitations: The relatively small number of individuals in the TCR sequencing and HLA analysis was acknowledged by the study.

The authors reverse transcribed roughly 0.45 to 1 ug RNA with random hexamers. immunoSEQ multiplex PCR amplified TCR beta CDR3 across 54 Vbeta, 13 Jbeta. TCRdb processed the immunoSEQ multiplex PCR reads anew with MiXCR; each CDR3 protein has one entry. The profile shows 45,000 to 60,000 distinct CDR3 sequences, almost 95% of them singletons. Healthy donors constituted the control group, matched for age and sex. TEMRA cells were FACS-enriched, and CD8+ and CD4+ T cells were isolated negatively. The sample consisted of CD8+ T cells from PBMCs. This TCR was recovered from a human donor in good health.

The CDR3 nucleotides read TGTGCCAGCAGTTACTCGTTGCAGCGGGAGTACAATGAGCAGTTCTTC. Its translation is CASSYSLQREYNEQFF. This chain connects TRBV6-5 to TRBJ2-1, with 8 positions matching TRBD2. Germline V gene lookup returns CDR1 MNHEY and CDR2 SVGAGI. The CDR3 totals 16 residues. Losses at the gene ends were 0 bases for V and 4 bases for J; bases not matched to a gene: 5.